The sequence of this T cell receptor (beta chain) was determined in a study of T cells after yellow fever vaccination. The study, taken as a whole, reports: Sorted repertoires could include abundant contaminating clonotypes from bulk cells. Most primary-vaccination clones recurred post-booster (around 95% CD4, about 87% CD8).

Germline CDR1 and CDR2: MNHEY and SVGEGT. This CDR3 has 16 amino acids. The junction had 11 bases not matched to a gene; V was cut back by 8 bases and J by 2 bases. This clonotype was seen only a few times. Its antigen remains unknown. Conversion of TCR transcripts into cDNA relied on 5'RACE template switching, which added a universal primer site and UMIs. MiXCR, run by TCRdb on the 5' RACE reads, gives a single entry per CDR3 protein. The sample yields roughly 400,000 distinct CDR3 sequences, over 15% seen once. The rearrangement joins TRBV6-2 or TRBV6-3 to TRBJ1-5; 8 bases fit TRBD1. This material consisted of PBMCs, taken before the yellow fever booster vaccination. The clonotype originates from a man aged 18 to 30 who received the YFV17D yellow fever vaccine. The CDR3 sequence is CASRRQGLWGNQPQHF. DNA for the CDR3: TGTGCCAGCCGGAGACAGGGGCTTTGGGGCAATCAGCCCCAGCATTTT.